This T cell receptor beta chain was identified during a study of blood T cell repertoires in COVID-19. For the study at large: Acute and convalescent COVID-19 specimens originated in the United States, Italy and Spain.

Generated by immunoSEQ multiplex PCR, the TCRdb table keeps only in-frame clones and is missing some. The data contain 300,000 to 450,000 clones, 88% of them singletons. Everyone who took part was about 18 to 89 years old, and they came from 24 US areas. Participant-given clinical history determined each cohort assignment. The CDR3 totals 14 residues. CDR1 is LNHDA, CDR2 SQIVND, per germline (reference sequence). Losses at the gene ends were 6 bases for V and 4 bases for J; bases not matched to a gene: 6. Sequences were obtained from PBMCs or T cells enriched from blood (not recorded which). The source is a woman aged 18-30 years who had recovered from COVID-19. The genes are TRBV19 and TRBJ1-5; 7 bases fit TRBD1. The chain's CDR3 is CASRRDSQNQPQHF. CDR3 sequence (DNA): TGTGCCAGTAGGCGGGACAGCCAAAATCAGCCCCAGCATTTT.